This paragraph covers one T cell receptor beta chain sequence. The target antigen is unknown. From the RT-PCR reads, TCRdb called clonotypes with MiXCR, one entry per CDR3 protein. The table includes about 780,000 distinct CDR3 sequences, under 20% detected once. The CDR3 covers 16 residues. Deletions cut 1 base from V and 0 bases from J, with 9 bases between. The V gene's germline CDR1 is LGHNA and CDR2 YSLEER. This entry comes from a study of response to subunit inactivated influenza vaccine. Findings and caveats of the study: The authors suggested that few new T cells are recruited per seasonal influenza vaccination.

The TCR comes from a man aged 45-60 years who received an inactivated influenza vaccine. The chain couples TRBV4-3 to TRBJ2-2; D might be TRBD2 (5 bases). The sample in question was PBMCs from blood, obtained roughly 5 days after vaccination. CDR3 nucleotide sequence: TGCGCCAGCAGCCAAGGTCGAGCGGCGAACACCGGGGAGCTGTTTTTT. Its protein product is CASSQGRAANTGELFF.